Shown below are 14 T cell receptor beta chains from a single sample sequenced in a study of identical twins (TCRdb year 2016). Library preparation employed 5' RACE. The sequencing machine was an Illumina HiSeq 2000. TCRdb reanalyzed the raw reads on its own, using fastp at Q25 for trimming and MiXCR for clone calling, and kept in-frame beta chains. Merged by CDR3 protein, the rows form single entries marked with the most common genes and DNA. In this sample the table shows roughly 290,000 distinct CDR3 sequences, roughly 9.7% of which occur a single time. The ten largest clonotypes hold roughly 6.4% of the sample. The sample was also reused in another study, on yellow fever vaccine responses in identical twins.

The sample was CD8+ T cells sorted from blood. These receptors originate from a woman younger than 35 in good health.

This clonotype was seen a few times. CDR3 amino acids: CASSLVRAGGTDTQYF. CDR3 DNA: TGTGCCAGCAGCCTGGTGAGAGCGGGAGGCACAGATACGCAGTATTTT. This chain connects TRBV5-6 to TRBJ2-3; 8 bases fit TRBD2. V gave up 4 bases and J gave up 1 base; unmatched junction bases: 8. CDR1 is SGHDT, CDR2 YYEEEE, per germline. The CDR3 is made up of 16 amino acids.

V is TRBV6-2 or TRBV6-3 and J is TRBJ2-1; D is unresolved. The CDR3 is made up of 12 amino acids. Germline CDR1 and CDR2: MNHEY and SVGEGT. The V gene lost 2 bases and the J gene lost 6 bases, with 5 bases spanning the gap. CDR3 protein: CASSYIPNEQFF. DNA for the CDR3: TGTGCCAGCAGTTACATCCCCAATGAGCAGTTCTTC.

This clonotype was counted ten times or more. The gene calls are TRBV20-1 and TRBJ2-7, with 14 positions matching TRBD2. Germline-derived CDR1 and CDR2 are DFQATT and SNEGSKA (reference sequence). The CDR3 has 13 amino acids. CDR3 nucleotides: TGCAGCGCCGGGACTAGCGGGAGCTACGAGCAGTACTTC. It is translated as CSAGTSGSYEQYF.

This clonotype was found a few times. V and J are TRBV11-3 and TRBJ1-2; weak D call: TRBD1 (6 bases). The CDR3 sequence is 13 residues long. Trimming removed 8 bases at V and 3 bases at J, with 13 bases between. Germline assignment: CDR1 SGHNT and CDR2 YENEEA. Written as DNA, the CDR3 is TGTGCCAGCCCAAAGGGGGGCGACTATGGCTACACCTTC. It codes for CASPKGGDYGYTF.

This clonotype showed up just a few times. The chain couples TRBV3-1 to TRBJ2-7; 8 nucleotides agree with TRBD2. The V gene end was trimmed by 1 base and the J gene end by 5 bases; junction bases not matched to a gene: 7. This CDR3 contains 15 residues. The V gene's germline CDR1 is LGHDT and CDR2 YNNKEL (reference sequence). The DNA for the CDR3 is TGTGCCAGCAGCCAAGTAGGAGCGGGGGTGGACGAGCAGTACTTC. Translation gives CASSQVGAGVDEQYF.

The table lists this clonotype with many counts. This chain connects TRBV7-9 to TRBJ2-5; tentative D call: TRBD2 (6 bases). CDR1 and CDR2 from the germline V gene are SEHNR and FQNEAQ (reference sequence). There are 15 residues in the CDR3. V lost 1 base, J lost 2 bases, and 11 bases lay in between. The CDR3 DNA sequence: TGTGCCAGCAGCTTAGGTGACAGCGGGCAAGAGACCCAGTACTTC. This encodes CASSLGDSGQETQYF.

The rearrangement uses TRBV5-1 and TRBJ2-7; 9 nucleotides line up with TRBD2. This CDR3 contains 16 residues. Germline CDR1 and CDR2: SGHRS and YFSETQ. V was pared by 1 base and J by 4 bases, with 9 bases of the junction left unmatched. The CDR3 region has the DNA TGCGCCAGCAGCTTGCCTGTGGGTAGCGGGAGTTACGAGCAGTACTTC. Translation gives CASSLPVGSGSYEQYF.

This clonotype was detected ten times or more. This chain connects TRBV20-1 to TRBJ2-7; 9 bases are a match to TRBD2. V shed 1 base and J 6 bases; nucleotides not matched to a gene: 1. The CDR3 covers 12 residues. The germline gives CDR1 DFQATT, CDR2 SNEGSKA (reference sequence). The CDR3 coding sequence is TGCAGTGCTAGAGTAGCGGGAGTCGAGCAGTACTTC. Amino acid sequence: CSARVAGVEQYF.

This clonotype has only a few counts. The chain has TRBV27 and TRBJ1-1; 7 nucleotides agree with TRBD1. V lost 6 bases to trimming and J lost 5 bases; unmatched junction nucleotides: 6. CDR1 is MNHEY and CDR2 is SMNVEV in the germline V gene (reference sequence). CDR3 length: 13 amino acids. CDR3 protein: CASREGAYTEAFF. CDR3 sequence (DNA): TGTGCCAGCAGGGAGGGGGCGTATACTGAAGCTTTCTTT.

This clonotype was recorded many times. The gene calls are TRBV29-1 and TRBJ2-1, with a tentative D call TRBD2 (5 bases). This CDR3 is built from 17 residues. Trimming took 0 bases from V and 0 from J, leaving 15 bases between them. Germline V gene data show CDR1 as SQVTM and CDR2 as ANQGSEA. The CDR3 is CSVEDLERKSSYNEQFF. The DNA for the CDR3 is TGCAGCGTTGAAGATCTGGAGCGGAAGAGCTCCTACAATGAGCAGTTCTTC.

The chain links TRBV5-1 to TRBJ2-1, with 13 positions matching TRBD2. The V gene end was trimmed by 3 bases and the J gene end by 7 bases; junction bases not matched to a gene: 7. Per the germline V gene, CDR1 is SGHRS and CDR2 is YFSETQ. This CDR3 comprises 16 residues. This CDR3 is CASSWTSGGPGNEQFF. The CDR3 nucleotides are TGCGCCAGCAGCTGGACTAGCGGGGGCCCGGGAAATGAGCAGTTCTTC.

This sequence joins TRBV20-1 and TRBJ2-2; TRBD1 might be the D (7 bases). The CDR3 contains 13 residues. Trimming pared 6 bases from V and 2 bases from J, leaving 10 bases between. Germline CDR1 and CDR2: DFQATT and SNEGSKA (reference sequence). In nucleotides, the CDR3 is TGCAGTGCGCGGGACAGAAACACCGGGGAGCTGTTTTTT. It encodes CSARDRNTGELFF.

In the case of this clonotype: A much larger clone sits a single nucleotide away, making a read error possible. The chain joins TRBV5-6 to TRBJ2-2, with 8 bases lining up with TRBD2. V lost 5 bases, J lost 5 bases, and 8 bases stayed unmatched. Germline V gene lookup returns CDR1 SGHDT and CDR2 YYEEEE. The CDR3 covers 15 residues. CDR3 nucleotides: TGTGCCAGCAGGGCGGGACTAGTGAAGACCGGGGAGCTGTTTTTT. This codes for CASRAGLVKTGELFF.

V is TRBV6-2 or TRBV6-3 and J is TRBJ1-1; D ambiguous. In germline, CDR1 is MNHEY, CDR2 SVGEGT. The germline V and J ends were trimmed by 0 bases and 0 bases, with 11 bases remaining between them. The length of the CDR3 is 16 residues. The CDR3 sequence: CASSYSIWVMNTEAFF. The CDR3 DNA is TGTGCCAGCAGTTACTCGATCTGGGTGATGAACACTGAAGCTTTCTTT.